Included here is one T cell receptor beta chain sequence, with context. This clonotype has only a few counts. Its recognized antigen is unknown. No base quality information exists; no much larger clone differs at one position. The TCR beta CDR3 regions were amplified from the RNA transcripts. The first round of RT-PCR for the TCR CDR3 was performed with the HTBI primer set and the Qiagen OneStep RT-PCR kit. Libraries were constructed in a second round of multiplex PCR, after which size selection and purification were carried out. Sequencing of the libraries was done on an Illumina HiSeq2000 using paired-end 100 bp reads. The source study handled its data this way. SOAPnuke was used to process the raw data, with reads discarded if the reads contained adapters or uncalled bases, had a mean Phred below 15, or lacked an exact constant-primer or identifier match. COPE v1.2.5 was used to merge the high-quality paired reads, and each unique nucleotide sequence was defined as a clonotype. Clonotypes were aligned to IMGT TRBV, TRBD and TRBJ reference segments using MiTCR v1.1. Only V-J combinations with frequency above 0.0001, covering approximately 99% of repertoires, were analysed. A TCS score was defined as the ratio between F50 (clonal expansion) and ExV (chaos), using BLOSUM62-based TCRdist between CDR3 peptides within each V-J. Welch's t-statistics and random forest reduced 450 to 600 V-J features to about 12, which were used in a naive Bayes classifier (R e1071). Through fastp at Q25 and MiXCR, TCRdb rebuilt clones from the public reads, retaining in-frame beta chains. Each entry merges the rows of one CDR3 protein and shows their most common DNA and genes. TCRdb, not the authors, supplied the V and J calls. The table for this sample lists over 650,000 distinct CDR3 sequences; 15% to 20% of them were counted only once. The top ten hold about 8.4% of the sample.

The entry originates in a study of T cells in Graves' hyperthyroidism and ophthalmopathy (dated by TCRdb to the late 2010s). General notes on the study: Peripheral blood was sampled at the time of initial diagnosis, prior to any treatment. A discovery cohort of fewer than 110 patients, 43 with Graves' ophthalmopathy and approximately 55 with stable Graves' hyperthyroidism, was used to find distinguishing TCR V-J signatures. Prospective prediction of ophthalmopathy was tested in an independent validation cohort of under 20 hyperthyroidism patients and around 16 patients who later progressed to ophthalmopathy. The roughly 91 discovery patients were randomly divided into training and test sets at a 7:3 ratio. In addition, the study compared T-cell repertoires in thyroid tissue and in blood from about 6 Graves' hyperthyroidism patients. After sampling, hyperthyroidism patients received methimazole starting at 30 mg daily, and ophthalmopathy patients received high-dose intravenous methylprednisolone. TCR Vbeta CDR3 sequencing of some 140 peripheral blood samples (roughly 43 ophthalmopathy, about 74 hyperthyroidism and approximately 17 progressor patients) is reported in the paper. The paper as a whole reports these results and caveats: Sample size was not statistically predetermined, and blinding of investigators to group allocation was not performed. Ophthalmopathy was separated from stable hyperthyroidism by a 13 V-J signature model, with about 86% sensitivity and approximately 81% specificity obtained in cross-validation and 80%/75% obtained in testing. Most expanded thyroid clonotypes (frequency above 0.001) were also detected in blood, a finding suggesting that blood repertoires may reflect thyroid immune responses. During validation, the model predicted progression to ophthalmopathy a median of approximately six months ahead of onset, with around 70% sensitivity and about 75% specificity.

Graves' hyperthyroidism was defined as stable when no progression to ophthalmopathy occurred over 18 months of follow-up. The hyperthyroidism patients were between 18 and 65 years old and newly diagnosed, with a disease duration of less than 2 months. Exclusion was applied to patients with uncontrolled infections, other autoimmune diseases, pregnancy or lactation. Diagnoses relied on clinical symptoms, serum thyroxine and TRAb, thyroid ultrasound and orbital computed tomography. Ficoll-Paque density gradient centrifugation was used to isolate PBMCs from about 9 ml of fresh peripheral blood. Total RNA was extracted with Trizol reagent, and quality was checked on an Agilent 2100 Bioanalyzer. The germline V gene (reference sequence) gives CDR1 as SGHAT and CDR2 as FQDESV. V and J lose 2 bases and 6 bases, and a span of 15 bases separates them. The CDR3, from cysteine to phenylalanine, totals 15 residues. Just the 45-base CDR3 DNA is kept, in frame starting at base 1.

Recombination joined TRBV11-1 with TRBJ2-3; the D region possibly corresponds to TRBD1 (5 bases align). This TCR was recovered from a man younger than 35 with Graves' hyperthyroidism. Sequencing was done on a sample of blood. CDR3 protein: CASSLSGHKGDTQYF. The nucleotide sequence reads TGTGCCAGCAGCTTATCTGGCCACAAGGGGGATACGCAGTATTTT.